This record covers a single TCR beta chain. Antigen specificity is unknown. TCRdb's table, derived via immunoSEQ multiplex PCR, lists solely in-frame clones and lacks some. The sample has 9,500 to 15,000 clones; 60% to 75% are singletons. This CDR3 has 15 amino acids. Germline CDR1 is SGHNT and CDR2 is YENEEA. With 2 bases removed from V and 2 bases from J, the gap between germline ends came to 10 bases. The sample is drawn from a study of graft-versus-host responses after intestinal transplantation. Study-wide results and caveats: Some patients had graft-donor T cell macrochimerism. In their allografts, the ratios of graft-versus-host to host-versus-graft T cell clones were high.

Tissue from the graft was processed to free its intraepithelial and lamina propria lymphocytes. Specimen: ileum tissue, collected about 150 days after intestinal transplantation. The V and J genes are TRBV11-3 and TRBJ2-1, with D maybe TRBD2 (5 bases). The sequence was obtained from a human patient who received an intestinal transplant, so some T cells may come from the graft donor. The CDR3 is CASSLPGNTYNEQFF. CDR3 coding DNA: TGTGCCAGCAGCTTACCGGGGAATACCTACAATGAGCAGTTCTTC.